What follows is one T cell receptor (beta chain) and its context. The clone's antigen remains unknown. These data belong to a study of CXCR3-negative and CXCR3-positive naive CD8 T cells (dated by TCRdb to the late 2010s). Broadly, across the study: In total, 130 million to 150 million TRB reads were obtained, which works out to roughly 1.5 +/- 0.3 million reads per library. Data from about ten donors, pooled across two independent experiments, went into the diversity and physicochemical repertoire analyses. Naive subsets from 5 or 6 donors and memory cells from 3 donors were included in the TRBV-TRBJ cluster analysis.

Sequenced using a NextSeq 550. The Human TCR Profiling Kit (MiLaboratory) was used to prepare UMI-labeled 5' RACE TRB cDNA libraries. The full amount of extracted RNA was used for cDNA synthesis, and the full amount of resulting cDNA was used for PCR amplification. The libraries were made side by side, with each library going through the same number of PCR cycles. From the authors' description of their analysis: About 50,000 +/- 10,000 unique UMI-labeled TRB cDNA molecules per library were extracted with MIGEC and MiXCR, with at least two reads per UMI required. Each library averaged around 42,000 +/- 9,900 functional in-frame TRB CDR3 nucleotide clonotypes without stop codons. After downsampling to 5000 UMI-labeled TRB molecules per sample, diversity metrics, including normalized Shannon-Wiener and Chao1, were computed in VDJtools. For the central five CDR3 residues, VDJtools calculated physicochemical properties weighted by clonotype size, namely interaction energy, strength, volume and Kidera factor 4. TCRdb reprocessed the reads; each CDR3 protein sequence makes one entry, and DNA is unavailable. These V and J calls derive from TCRdb rather than the authors' analysis. This sample's table contains 140,000 to 150,000 distinct CDR3 sequences. Around 0.28% of the sample comes from the top ten.

From a lookup of the germline V gene, CDR1 and CDR2 are SGHTA and FQGNSA. Including cysteine and phenylalanine, the CDR3 has 13 amino acids. The entry carries no DNA sequence. Each CD8+ T cell subset was flow-sorted in triplicate, and 300,000 or so cells per subset were placed directly into RLT lysis buffer. To exclude memory contaminants, naive CD8+ T cells were stringently defined as CD45RO-CCR7+CD27+CD95-. Standard density gradient centrifugation was used to isolate peripheral blood mononuclear cells from buffy coats. A FACSAria III was used to flow-sort naive CD8+ T cells into CXCR3-negative and CXCR3-positive populations. Total RNA was extracted from sorted cells with an RNeasy Mini Kit. On the study overall, not on this receptor specifically: Compared with CXCR3-negative naive cells, CXCR3-positive naive cells had TRB CDR3s with higher hydrophobicity (lower Kidera factor 4), lower energy, and higher strength and volume indices. Because CXCR3 expression was partially decreased after cryopreservation, freshly isolated PBMCs were used for most assays. Repertoire diversity was comparably high in both naive subsets but much lower in memory CD8+ T cells. Surface CD5, linked to self-reactivity in mice, was comparable between naive subsets; TCR interaction strength was therefore also inferred from TRB CDR3 physicochemical properties. Similar TRBV-TRBJ usage was shown by naive CXCR3-negative and CXCR3-positive cells from the same donor, whereas distinct patterns were shown by memory cells.

The chain employs TRBV7-2 and TRBJ1-2; TCRdb reports TRBD1, a call that lacks DNA to check it against. This TCR was sampled from a human donor in good health. Some clones in this sample may be carry-over from other donors' samples. Material: naive CXCR3+ CD8+ T cells from blood. The cell subset or site label, read with the paper, signifies: CD45RO-CCR7+CD27+CD95- naive CD8+ T cells expressing CXCR3 (TNR3+). The CDR3 protein sequence reads: CASSLVTGGGYTF.